These 3 T cell receptor beta chains were sequenced from one sample in a study of T cells in Graves' hyperthyroidism and ophthalmopathy (dated by TCRdb to the late 2010s). Library construction relied on multiplex PCR. The sequencing machine was an Illumina HiSeq 2000. TCR beta CDR3 regions were amplified from RNA transcripts. For the first round of RT-PCR on the TCR CDR3, the HTBI primer set was used together with the Qiagen OneStep RT-PCR kit. TCRdb applied fastp at Q25 and MiXCR to the public reads, then kept only in-frame beta chains. Entries that share a CDR3 protein sequence are merged under the most common genes and DNA. This sample lists under 750,000 distinct CDR3 sequences; around 20% were detected once. 16% of the sample is held by the ten biggest clonotypes. What was sequenced was blood. These receptors originate from a woman aged 50 to 60 with Graves' hyperthyroidism that later progressed to Graves' ophthalmopathy.

A few counts support this clonotype. The V gene is TRBV11-2, the J gene TRBJ2-1, with TRBD2 matching 12 bases. Germline loops: CDR1 SGHAT, CDR2 FQNNGV. V was clipped by 3 bases and J by 6 bases; unmatched bases: 9. The length of the CDR3 is 17 residues. CDR3 in amino acids: CASSFTSGGFGGNEQFF. CDR3 coding DNA: TGTGCCAGCAGCTTCACTAGCGGGGGGTTTGGGGGCAATGAGCAGTTCTTC.

This clonotype has only a few counts. The chain couples TRBV19 to TRBJ2-1; TRBD1 matches 7 bases. The ends lost 4 bases at V and 10 bases at J; junction bases unmatched: 7. The CDR3 has 13 amino acids. The germline V gene encodes CDR1 LNHDA and CDR2 SQIVND (reference sequence). The DNA for the CDR3 is TGTGCCAGTAGTACGGACAGGAGATGGGAGCAGTTCTTC. Translating it yields CASSTDRRWEQFF.

In this sample, this clonotype turned up many times. This sequence joins TRBV7-6 and TRBJ1-1; no clear D. V dropped 2 bases and J dropped 2 bases, with 9 bases sitting between them. The CDR3 loop spans 14 amino acids. Germline V CDR1 and CDR2: SGHVS, FNYEAQ. In DNA, the CDR3 is TGTGCCAGCAGCTTAAGATCGACAAACACTGAAGCTTTCTTT. It codes for CASSLRSTNTEAFF.